This entry concerns a single TCR beta chain. Its binding antigen is unknown. No per-base quality is available; no much larger clone lies one base away. This record belongs to a study of cytomegalovirus exposure and HLA in healthy donors listed by TCRdb under 2017. Describing the broader study: An earlier analysis of several hundred of the donors reported about 250 Gb of sequence data and some 100 million unique TCR beta sequences from 150 million to 200 million T cells. Approximately 310 gigabases of sequencing data and approximately 85 million unique TCR sequences were included in an early release covering 500 to 750 HLA-typed donors. Among the approximately 400 genotyped donors, around 79% belonged to the genetic ancestry cluster associated with self-reported Caucasian donors. The aim of the study was to test whether cataloging public T cell receptors could identify signatures of past pathogen exposure. The T cell repertoires of about 700 subjects were profiled by immunosequencing and related to cytomegalovirus serostatus. Besides the first cohort of 550 to 750 subjects, a separate validation cohort made up of 95 to 150 different subjects was used. High-throughput TCR immunosequencing, statistical association of individual TCRs with disease status, and machine learning were combined to predict cytomegalovirus infection status. To study patterns of TCR occurrence, a later analysis re-analyzed previously published TCR beta repertoires from 550 to 800 donors and added high-resolution HLA genotyping. Rather than drawing on any new phenotypic data, the later analysis identified candidate immune exposures from TCR beta sequences and the way those sequences occurred across donors. An earlier analysis of approximately 630 of the donors applied high-throughput TCR beta sequencing to assess whether each TCR beta V gene segment acted as functional or pseudogenic. Donor age, sex, ethnicity and CMV serostatus were collected together with the repertoire data. A later genetic analysis used genome-wide SNP genotypes for about three fifths of the 666 donors, treating that subset as a discovery cohort. All discovery cohort repertoires had been generated on a single sequencing platform. HLA typing covered class I and class II loci at four-digit resolution. Typing coverage differed by locus: A, B, C, DRB1 and DQB1 were typed in about 629-640 donors, DQA1 in 522, DPA1 in nearly 610, and DPB1 in roughly 470. Because of strong linkage in the cohort, four to six DR-DQ haplotypes were treated as single units for association and clustering. Among some 400 genotyped donors of the cohort, an average of roughly 230,000 unique TCR beta nucleotide sequences was sequenced per donor, of which about 18% were non-productive. Results and caveats for the whole study, not just this receptor: In a later analysis, HLA-associated TCR beta chains were found to be more clonally expanded and to have lower generation probabilities than equally common non-associated chains. A group of highly shared sequence variants was considered likely to be a technical artifact of the sequencing pipeline. HLA typing was unavailable for some donors at each locus, so association tests used only the typed subset. According to a later analysis, parvovirus B19, influenza, CMV and Epstein-Barr virus appeared linked to several top co-occurrence clusters. The 87-base-pair reads could not distinguish some IMGT-functional V segments, including TRBV6-2 and TRBV6-3, so those segments were excluded. Linkage disequilibrium might explain the correlated functional status among segregating V segments, but an unknown experimental factor could not be ruled out. Most CMV-associated TCR beta chains appeared to be HLA-restricted in a later analysis, and the HLA associations seemed to be driven largely by CMV exposure. Broadly in line with IMGT annotations, most TCR beta V segments showed up in productive rearrangements about 87% or about 30% of the time in an earlier analysis of approximately 600 of the donors. The earlier analysis of 450 to 700 of the donors excluded fewer than 20 rarely observed V segments, including chromosome 9 orphons, because counts were too low. The study gave a list of about 150 TCR beta chains associated with cytomegalovirus. According to the authors, the approach could potentially be generalized to other disease states and immunological phenotypes. The only immune exposure information available for the cohort was CMV serostatus. A later analysis associated about 17,000 TCR beta sequences with specific HLA alleles at a false discovery rate of 0.05. Across donors, most TCR sequences were observed very rarely, whereas some public TCRs were present in many individuals. In vitro tests confirmed that three of the cytomegalovirus-associated TCR beta chains recognize cytomegalovirus antigens. An association between a missense DCLRE1C variant and V-gene and J-gene trimming of TCR beta chains was found in a later genetic analysis and replicated in an independent cohort. A further reported finding was that TCR beta sequences accurately predicted the HLA-A and HLA-B alleles for most subjects in the first cohort. In a later genetic analysis, fewer N-insertions in productive TCRs were reported among donors in an Asian-associated ancestry cluster than the 666-donor mean. Strong co-occurrence of HLA alleles, especially DR and DQ, made assigning TCR associations to individual alleles difficult. According to a later analysis, TCR association rates differed among HLA loci, with DRB1 alleles showing the most associated TCRs and HLA-C alleles showing the fewest. In both the original and validation cohorts, the classifier was reported to diagnose cytomegalovirus status with high specificity and sensitivity. In this cohort, only TCR beta chains were sequenced, and detectable features were limited by the absence of alpha or paired-chain data. Sequencing depth was assumed to be roughly uniform across donors in the presence/absence analyses, though that assumption may not hold.

The library was obtained by the immunoSEQ multiplex PCR assay. For the multiplex PCR, a mixture combining 60 forward primers for TCR Vbeta segments and 13 reverse primers for TCR Jbeta segments was used. The CDR3 region of rearranged TCR beta genes was amplified from genomic DNA with a multiplex PCR assay. On the Illumina HiSeq System, the amplified TCR beta libraries were sequenced as 87-base-pair reads. The published analysis was carried out like this. A later analysis counted 75 million to 100 million unique TCR beta chains across the 670 or so repertoires, and some 11 million of these chains were shared by at least two donors. Raw reads were error-corrected and collapsed into unique sequences by a nearest-neighbor algorithm in which closely related sequences were merged to remove PCR and sequencing errors. V, D and J gene segments were assigned by aligning CDR3 sequences to IMGT reference sequences. For a sequence to be retained, a match of at least six nucleotides to both a V gene segment and a J gene segment was required. Rearrangements were called productive when the CDR3 lacked stop codons and stayed in frame with V and J; all others were non-productive. Following IMGT convention, CDR3 was defined as the stretch from the second conserved V-encoded cysteine up to the conserved J-encoded phenylalanine. The earlier analysis of fewer than 750 of the donors excluded sequences that lacked an unambiguous match to a single V gene segment. An earlier analysis of 500 to 700 of the donors classified V segments as functional when productive rearrangements were above 56.7% and as segregating when the standard deviation between donors was above 5%. To diagnose cytomegalovirus status from the catalog of TCR beta chain sequences, a statistical classification framework was built. In a later analysis, TCR nucleotide sequences were compared against IMGT/GENE-DB human TR gene sequences so that V and J genes could be assigned. The TCRdist pipeline was used in a later analysis to assign CDR3 sequences and most-parsimonious VDJ recombination scenarios. A later analysis defined each TCR beta chain by its CDR3 amino acid sequence plus V-gene family, and excluded reads lacking a unique V-gene family. In a later analysis, a few hundred highly shared, low-generation-probability nucleotide sequences were removed to address suspected cross-contamination and a sequencing artifact. In a later analysis, a clonal expansion index was calculated for each public chain from normalized within-repertoire ranks of inferred template counts. A later analysis computed generation probabilities with a VDJ recombination model fitted to out-of-frame rearrangements, and checked the results against IGoR. In a later analysis, TCR-TCR, TCR-HLA and TCR-CMV co-occurrence was scored with hypergeometric tests, and a repertoire-size bias correction was applied to TCR pairs. In a later analysis, false discovery rates were estimated by permuting HLA or CMV assignments 20 times. In a later analysis, co-occurring TCRs were grouped with DBSCAN, and TCRdist sequence similarity was added when clustering was performed within HLA-allele-positive subsets. Repertoires with fewer than 30,000 or more than 120,000 public chains, plus five repertoires with anomalous nucleotide sharing, were excluded from co-occurrence clustering. Drawn from immuneACCESS, this table holds only the in-frame rearrangements with V and J called that TCRdb kept. Clones are partly lost; checked studies trace under half to an unresolved V gene and leave the rest unexplained. The DNA was the basis for D and trimming; V, J and clone size are from that table. Here the sample has 150,000 or so clones; approximately 80% occur a single time. 9.5% to 15% of the sample is in the top ten clones.

Looking up the germline V gene yields CDR1 SGHTA and CDR2 FQGNSA. From V the trimming removes 5 bases and from J it removes 3 bases, while the gene matches leave 4 bases of the junction unaccounted for. From the cysteine through the phenylalanine, the CDR3 covers 13 amino acids. Here the CDR3 DNA is all that survives: 39 bases in frame from base 1. The cohort was made up of 500 to 800 healthy bone marrow donors. At the time of sampling, every cohort member was nominally healthy, though immune exposures that went unrecorded were likely present. The donor tested CMV seropositive, placing the donor among the approximately 290 seropositive members of the cohort. Each donor provided a peripheral blood sample, and peripheral blood mononuclear cells were used for TCR beta sequencing. The Qiagen DNeasy Blood Extraction Kit was used to extract genomic DNA from the blood cell samples.

The origin of this receptor is a man in his thirties or forties in good health and CMV-seropositive. The sequenced sample was PBMCs. The sequence joins TRBV7-2 to TRBJ2-7, and TRBD2 matches 7 of the central bases. The CDR3 here reads CASSQGLNYEQYF. The bases read TGTGCCAGCAGCCAGGGACTAAACTACGAGCAGTACTTC.